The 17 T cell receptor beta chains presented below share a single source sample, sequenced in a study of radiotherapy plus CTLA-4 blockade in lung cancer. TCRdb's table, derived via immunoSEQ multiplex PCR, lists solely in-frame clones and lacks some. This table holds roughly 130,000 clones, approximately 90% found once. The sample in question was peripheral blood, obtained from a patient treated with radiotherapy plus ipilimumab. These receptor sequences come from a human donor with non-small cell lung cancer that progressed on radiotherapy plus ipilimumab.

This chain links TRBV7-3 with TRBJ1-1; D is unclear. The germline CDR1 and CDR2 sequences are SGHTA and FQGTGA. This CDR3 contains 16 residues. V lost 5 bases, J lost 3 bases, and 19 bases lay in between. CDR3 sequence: CASSPLTAAGDTEAFF. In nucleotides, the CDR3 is TGTGCCAGCAGCCCCCTCACGGCAGCAGGAGACACTGAAGCTTTCTTT. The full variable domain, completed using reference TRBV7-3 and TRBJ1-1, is GAGVSQTPSNKVTEKGKYVELRCDPISGHTALYWYRQSLGQGPEFLIYFQGTGAADDSGLPNDRFFAVRPEGSVSTLKIQRTERGDSAVYLCASSPLTAAGDTEAFFGQGTRLTVV.

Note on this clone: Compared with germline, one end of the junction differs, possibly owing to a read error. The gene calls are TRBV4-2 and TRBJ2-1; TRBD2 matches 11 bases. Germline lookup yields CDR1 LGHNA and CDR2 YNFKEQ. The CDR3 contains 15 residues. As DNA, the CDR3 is TGTGCCAGCAGCCAAGATCTGACTAGCGGGGCTGCATGGGTCTTC. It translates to CASSQDLTSGAAWVF.

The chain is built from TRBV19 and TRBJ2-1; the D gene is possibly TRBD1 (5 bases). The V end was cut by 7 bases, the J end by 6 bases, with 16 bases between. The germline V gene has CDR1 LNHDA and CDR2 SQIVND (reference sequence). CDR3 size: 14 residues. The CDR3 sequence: CASNREQASNEQFF. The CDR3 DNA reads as TGTGCCAGTAACCGAGAACAGGCCAGCAATGAGCAGTTCTTC.

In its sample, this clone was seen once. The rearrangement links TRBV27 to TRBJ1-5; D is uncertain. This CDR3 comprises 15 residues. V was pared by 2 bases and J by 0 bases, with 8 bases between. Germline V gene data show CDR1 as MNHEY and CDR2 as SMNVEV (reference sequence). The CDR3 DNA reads TGTGCCAGCAGTTTAGGGCCGATTAGCAATCAGCCCCAGCATTTT. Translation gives CASSLGPISNQPQHF.

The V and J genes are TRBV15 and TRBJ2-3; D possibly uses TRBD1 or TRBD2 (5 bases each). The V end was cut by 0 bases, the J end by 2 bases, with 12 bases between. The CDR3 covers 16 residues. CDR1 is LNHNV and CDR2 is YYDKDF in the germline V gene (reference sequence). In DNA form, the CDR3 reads TGTGCCACCAGCAGAGAAATCGGGACCCCCACAGATACGCAGTATTTT. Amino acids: CATSREIGTPTDTQYF.

CDR3 nucleotide sequence: TGTGCCAGCAGCCCGACTAGCGGGAAGGAGGCAGATACGCAGTATTTT. Amino acids: CASSPTSGKEADTQYF. The chain combines TRBV5-8 with TRBJ2-3; TRBD2 matches 11 bases. Trimming removed 4 bases from V and 4 bases from J; junction bases left unmatched: 8. Germline CDR1 and CDR2: SGHTS and YDEGEE. The CDR3 totals 16 residues.

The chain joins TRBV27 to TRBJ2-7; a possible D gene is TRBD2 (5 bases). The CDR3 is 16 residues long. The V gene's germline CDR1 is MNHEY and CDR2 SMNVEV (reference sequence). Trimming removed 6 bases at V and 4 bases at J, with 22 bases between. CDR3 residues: CASSRAAAAQLYEQYF. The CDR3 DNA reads TGTGCCAGCAGCCGCGCGGCAGCGGCACAACTTTACGAGCAGTACTTC.

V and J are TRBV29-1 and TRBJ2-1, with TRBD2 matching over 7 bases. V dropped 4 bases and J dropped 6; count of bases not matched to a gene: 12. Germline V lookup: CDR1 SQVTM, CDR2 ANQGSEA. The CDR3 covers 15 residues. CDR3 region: CSVVPLPLAANEQFF. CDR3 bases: TGCAGCGTTGTCCCCCTCCCGCTAGCGGCCAATGAGCAGTTCTTC.

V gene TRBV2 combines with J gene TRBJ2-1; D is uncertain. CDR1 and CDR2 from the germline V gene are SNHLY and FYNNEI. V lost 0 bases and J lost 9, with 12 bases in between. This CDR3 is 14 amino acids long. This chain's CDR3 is CASSEARVLGEQFF. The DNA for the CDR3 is TGTGCCAGCAGTGAAGCCCGGGTCCTCGGTGAGCAGTTCTTC.

The CDR3, as DNA: TGCGCCAGCAGCCGGGGCAGAATTGGAAACACCATATATTTT. Protein product: CASSRGRIGNTIYF. The chain is built from TRBV5-1 and TRBJ1-3, with D maybe TRBD1 (5 bases). V lost 4 bases and J lost 3, with 11 bases in between. CDR1 SGHRS and CDR2 YFSETQ come from the germline V gene. The CDR3 sequence is 14 residues long.

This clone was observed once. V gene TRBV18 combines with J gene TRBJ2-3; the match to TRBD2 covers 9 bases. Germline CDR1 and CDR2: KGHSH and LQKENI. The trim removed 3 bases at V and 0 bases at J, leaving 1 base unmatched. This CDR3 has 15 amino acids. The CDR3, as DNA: TGTGCCAGCTCACCCCTAGCGGGAAGCACAGATACGCAGTATTTT. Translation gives CASSPLAGSTDTQYF.

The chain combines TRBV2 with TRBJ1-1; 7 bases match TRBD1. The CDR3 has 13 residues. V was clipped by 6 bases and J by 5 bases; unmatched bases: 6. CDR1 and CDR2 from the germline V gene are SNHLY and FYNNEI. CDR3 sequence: CASRLTGRTEAFF. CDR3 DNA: TGTGCCAGCAGACTGACAGGGAGAACTGAAGCTTTCTTT.

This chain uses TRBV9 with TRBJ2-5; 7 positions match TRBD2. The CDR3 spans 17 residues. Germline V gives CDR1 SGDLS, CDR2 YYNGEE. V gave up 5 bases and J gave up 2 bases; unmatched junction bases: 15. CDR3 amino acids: CASSSTREGAGQETQYF. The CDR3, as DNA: TGTGCCAGCAGTTCTACCAGGGAGGGAGCGGGACAAGAGACCCAGTACTTC.

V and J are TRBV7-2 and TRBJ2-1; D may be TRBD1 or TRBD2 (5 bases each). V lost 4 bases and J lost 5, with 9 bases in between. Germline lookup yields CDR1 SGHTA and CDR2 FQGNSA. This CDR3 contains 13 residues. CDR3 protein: CASSSRGHNEQFF. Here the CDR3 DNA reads TGTGCCAGCAGCTCCCGGGGCCACAATGAGCAGTTCTTC.

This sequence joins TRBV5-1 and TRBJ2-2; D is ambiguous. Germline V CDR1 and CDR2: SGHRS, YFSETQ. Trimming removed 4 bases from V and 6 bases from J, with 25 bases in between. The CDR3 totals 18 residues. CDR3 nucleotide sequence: TGCGCCAGCAGCCTCCTATATGGTCCTACCTCGACCGCCGGGGAGCTGTTTTTT. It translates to CASSLLYGPTSTAGELFF.

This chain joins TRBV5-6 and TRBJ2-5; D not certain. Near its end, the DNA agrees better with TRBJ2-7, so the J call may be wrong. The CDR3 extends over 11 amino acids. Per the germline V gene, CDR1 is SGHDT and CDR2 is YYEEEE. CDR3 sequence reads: CASSSRFEQYF. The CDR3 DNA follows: TGTGCCAGCAGCTCCCGGTTCGAGCAGTACTTC.

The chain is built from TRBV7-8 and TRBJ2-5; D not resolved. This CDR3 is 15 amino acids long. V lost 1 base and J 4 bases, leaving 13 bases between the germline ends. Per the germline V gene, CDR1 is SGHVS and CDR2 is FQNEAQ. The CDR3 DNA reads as TGTGCCAGCAGCTTAGGCGTCGAGTTGGTAGAGACCCAGTACTTC. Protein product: CASSLGVELVETQYF.